Below are 10 T cell receptor beta chains sequenced from a single sample in a study of CD8 T cells in Susac syndrome. Random hexamers were used to reverse transcribe the RNA input (0.5 to 1 ug). TCRdb analysed the immunoSEQ multiplex PCR reads with MiXCR anew, one entry per CDR3 protein. The sample contains approximately 270,000 distinct CDR3 sequences, 90% to 95% of which appear only once. Input material: CD4+ T cells from PBMCs. The source is a human donor with multiple sclerosis.

In this sample, this clonotype turned up once. This chain connects TRBV5-1 to TRBJ2-3, with 8 bases matching TRBD2. V lost 2 bases and J lost 1; bases outside the gene matches: 6. The germline V gene encodes CDR1 SGHRS and CDR2 YFSETQ. The CDR3 contains 16 residues. The CDR3 protein is CASSFLSGGGTDTQYF. The CDR3 bases are TGCGCCAGCAGCTTCCTAAGCGGGGGTGGCACAGATACGCAGTATTTT.

The chain is built from TRBV3-1 and TRBJ2-7; D may be TRBD1 or TRBD2 (5 bases each). Germline CDR1 and CDR2: LGHDT and YNNKEL (reference sequence). V was trimmed by 5 bases and J by 3 bases, leaving 14 bases between them. The CDR3 contains 14 residues. CDR3 residues: CASSTLGTFYEQYF. The CDR3 DNA follows: TGTGCCAGCAGCACCCTTGGGACCTTCTACGAGCAGTACTTC.

The chain is built from TRBV29-1 and TRBJ2-1; D is possibly TRBD2 (6 bases). Trimming pared 4 bases from V and 5 bases from J, leaving 18 bases between. Per the germline V gene, CDR1 is SQVTM and CDR2 is ANQGSEA. This CDR3 region has 15 residues. CDR3 protein: CSVGAPPGAHNEQFF. CDR3 coding DNA: TGCAGCGTTGGTGCCCCCCCGGGAGCCCACAATGAGCAGTTCTTC.

The rearrangement uses TRBV6-1 and TRBJ2-5; possible D gene TRBD2, 5 bases. Germline V CDR1 and CDR2: MNHNS, SASEGT. This CDR3 spans 15 amino acids. The V end lost 5 bases, the J end lost 1 base, and 14 bases lay between the germline ends. CDR3 sequence: CASSFEGTPQETQYF. The CDR3 bases are TGTGCCAGCAGTTTTGAGGGTACACCCCAAGAGACCCAGTACTTC.

V gene TRBV7-9 combines with J gene TRBJ1-4, with D maybe TRBD1 (5 bases). V lost 5 bases and J 3 bases, leaving 16 bases between the germline ends. The germline V gene has CDR1 SEHNR and CDR2 FQNEAQ (reference sequence). CDR3 length: 16 residues. CDR3 loop: CASSPREKRANEKLFF. The DNA of the CDR3 is TGTGCCAGCAGCCCCAGGGAGAAAAGGGCTAATGAAAAACTGTTTTTT.

This rearrangement joins TRBV3-1 to TRBJ2-1; D is uncertain. Trimming shortened V by 6 bases and J by 12 bases, and 18 bases separated the two germline ends. Germline V lookup: CDR1 LGHDT, CDR2 YNNKEL (reference sequence). The CDR3 covers 13 residues. CDR3 sequence: CASRGSSLPSQFF. The DNA of the CDR3 is TGTGCCAGCAGGGGCAGTTCCCTCCCTTCGCAGTTCTTC.

The V and J genes are TRBV29-1 and TRBJ2-3; 12 positions agree with TRBD2. V shed 6 bases, J shed 5 bases, and the junction held 9 bases outside the gene matches. This CDR3 has 15 residues. Germline lookup yields CDR1 SQVTM and CDR2 ANQGSEA. This chain's CDR3 is CSVIASGRAGDTQYF. Written as DNA, the CDR3 is TGCAGCGTGATTGCTAGCGGGAGGGCCGGAGATACGCAGTATTTT.

The V and J genes are TRBV2 and TRBJ1-2; D is perhaps TRBD1 (6 bases). Germline CDR1 reads SNHLY; CDR2 reads FYNNEI. This CDR3 spans 14 amino acids. V was pared by 6 bases and J by 8 bases, with 19 bases between. The DNA for the CDR3 is TGTGCCAGCAGAGATGACAGGACCTTGGGCGGCTACACCTTC. The encoded protein is CASRDDRTLGGYTF.

This clonotype was counted a single time. This rearrangement joins TRBV12-3 or TRBV12-4 to TRBJ1-1; D not certain. V lost 3 bases and J lost 5, with 7 bases in between. The CDR3 spans 12 residues. CDR3: CASSFARTEAFF. The CDR3 DNA follows: TGTGCCAGCAGTTTCGCTCGGACTGAAGCTTTCTTT.

This rearrangement joins TRBV7-2 to TRBJ1-1; no clear D. Germline V CDR1 and CDR2: SGHTA, FQGNSA. The CDR3 totals 12 residues. V was trimmed by 3 bases and J by 8 bases, leaving 10 bases between them. CDR3 nucleotide sequence: TGTGCCAGCAGCTTGGTGGATAGGGAAGCTTTCTTT. Its protein product is CASSLVDREAFF.